This TCR beta chain came from a study of T cell clonotyping in hematopoietic cell transplantation. Study context: Recipient samples before transplant were obtained post-cytoreduction.

Time point reported: recipient sample about 28 days before transplant, after cytoreduction. The protocol was immunoSEQ multiplex PCR, while the TCRdb copy is restricted to in-frame clones and leaves out a portion. Here the sample spans about 9,000 clones, 70% to 85% being singletons. Study results and limitations: Few recipient clonotypes overlapped donors; over 95% were de novo at given depth. CD4 and CD8 repertoire contributions could not be separated without sorting. Pathologically expanded recipient clonotypes increased progressively from day 30 to day 180 as diversity fell.

Concerning this clone itself: As yet, its antigen is unknown.

Trimming shortened V by 6 bases and J by 5 bases, and 11 bases separated the two germline ends. There are 12 residues in the CDR3. Germline CDR1 and CDR2: SGHDT and YYEEEE. V usage is TRBV5-6 and J usage is TRBJ1-2; D remains unclear. The receptor was isolated from a man aged 60 to 69 with acute myeloid leukemia. Some clones in this sample may be carry-over from other donors' samples. Sequencing used peripheral blood mononuclear cells, obtained before stem cell transplant. The CDR3 is CASTSWGYGYTF. As DNA, the CDR3 is TGTGCCAGCACGTCGTGGGGTTATGGCTACACCTTC.